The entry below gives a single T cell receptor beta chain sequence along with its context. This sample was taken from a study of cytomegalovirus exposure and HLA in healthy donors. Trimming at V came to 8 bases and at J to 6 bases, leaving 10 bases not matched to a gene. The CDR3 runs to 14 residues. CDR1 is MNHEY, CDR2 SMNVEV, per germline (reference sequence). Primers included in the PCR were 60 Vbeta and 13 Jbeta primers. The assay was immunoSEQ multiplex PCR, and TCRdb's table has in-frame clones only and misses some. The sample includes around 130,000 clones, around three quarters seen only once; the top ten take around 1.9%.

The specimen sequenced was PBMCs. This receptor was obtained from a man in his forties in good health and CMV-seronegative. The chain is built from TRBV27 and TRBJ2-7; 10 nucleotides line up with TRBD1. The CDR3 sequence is CASAWETGGLEQYF. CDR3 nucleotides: TGTGCCAGCGCGTGGGAGACAGGGGGCCTCGAGCAGTACTTC.